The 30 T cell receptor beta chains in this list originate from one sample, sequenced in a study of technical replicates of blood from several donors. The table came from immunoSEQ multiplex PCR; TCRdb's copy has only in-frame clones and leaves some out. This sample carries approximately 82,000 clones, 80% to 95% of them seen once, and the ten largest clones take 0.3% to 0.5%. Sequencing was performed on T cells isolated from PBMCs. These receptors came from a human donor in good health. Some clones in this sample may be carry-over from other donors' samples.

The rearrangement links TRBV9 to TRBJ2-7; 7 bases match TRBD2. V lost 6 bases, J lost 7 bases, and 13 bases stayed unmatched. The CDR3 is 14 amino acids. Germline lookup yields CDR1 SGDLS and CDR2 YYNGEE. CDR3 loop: CASNPRGRAEEQYF. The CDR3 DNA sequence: TGTGCCAGCAACCCACGGGGGAGGGCCGAAGAGCAGTACTTC.

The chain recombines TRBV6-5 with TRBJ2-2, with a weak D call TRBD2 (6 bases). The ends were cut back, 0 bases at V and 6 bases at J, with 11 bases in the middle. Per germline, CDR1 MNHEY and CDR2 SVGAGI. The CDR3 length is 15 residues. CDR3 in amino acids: CASSYSRGGAGELFF. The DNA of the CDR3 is TGTGCCAGCAGTTACTCTAGGGGCGGGGCCGGGGAGCTGTTTTTT.

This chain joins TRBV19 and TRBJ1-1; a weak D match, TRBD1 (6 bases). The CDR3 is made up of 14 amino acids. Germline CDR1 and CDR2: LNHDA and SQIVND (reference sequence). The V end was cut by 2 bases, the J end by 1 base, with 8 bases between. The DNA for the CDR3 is TGTGCCAGTAGTATACAGGGGTCGAACACTGAAGCTTTCTTT. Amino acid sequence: CASSIQGSNTEAFF.

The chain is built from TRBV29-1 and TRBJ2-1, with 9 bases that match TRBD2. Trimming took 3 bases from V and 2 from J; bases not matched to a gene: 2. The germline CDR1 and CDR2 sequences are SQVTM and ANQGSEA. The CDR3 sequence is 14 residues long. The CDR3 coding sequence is TGCAGCGTTGATGGCGGGAGGGCCTACAATGAGCAGTTCTTC. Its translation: CSVDGGRAYNEQFF.

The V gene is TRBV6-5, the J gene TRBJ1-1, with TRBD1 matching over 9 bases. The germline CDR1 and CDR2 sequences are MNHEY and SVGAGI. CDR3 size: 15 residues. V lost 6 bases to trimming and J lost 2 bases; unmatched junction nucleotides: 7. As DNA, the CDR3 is TGTGCCAGCAGGCCACCGGGACAGGGAAACACTGAAGCTTTCTTT. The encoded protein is CASRPPGQGNTEAFF.

CDR3 sequence reads: CASSLSLGGYTF. CDR3 DNA: TGTGCCAGCAGCTTGTCGCTCGGTGGCTACACCTTC. The chain is built from TRBV5-6 and TRBJ1-2; D unresolved. The germline V gene has CDR1 SGHDT and CDR2 YYEEEE. CDR3 length: 12 amino acids. With 1 base removed from V and 7 bases from J, the gap between germline ends came to 8 bases.

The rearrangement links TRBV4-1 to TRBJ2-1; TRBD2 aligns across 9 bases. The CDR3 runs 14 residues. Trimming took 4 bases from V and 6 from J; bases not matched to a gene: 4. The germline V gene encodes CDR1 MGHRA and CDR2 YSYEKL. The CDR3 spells CASSPGLAGNEQFF. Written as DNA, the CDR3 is TGCGCCAGCAGCCCGGGACTAGCAGGCAATGAGCAGTTCTTC.

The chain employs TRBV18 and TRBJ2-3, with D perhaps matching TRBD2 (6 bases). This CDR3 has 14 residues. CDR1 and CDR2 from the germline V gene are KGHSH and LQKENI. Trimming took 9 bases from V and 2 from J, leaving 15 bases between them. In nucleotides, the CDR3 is TGTGCCAGTGAAGGCGGGACCATCACAGATACGCAGTATTTT. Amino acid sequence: CASEGGTITDTQYF.

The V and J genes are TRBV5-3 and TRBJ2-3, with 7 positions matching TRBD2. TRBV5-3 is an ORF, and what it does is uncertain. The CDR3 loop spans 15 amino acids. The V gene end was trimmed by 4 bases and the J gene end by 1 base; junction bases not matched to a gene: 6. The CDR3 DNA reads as TGTGCCAGAAGCATCGGGACTACCTGCACAGATACGCAGTATTTT. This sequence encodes CARSIGTTCTDTQYF.

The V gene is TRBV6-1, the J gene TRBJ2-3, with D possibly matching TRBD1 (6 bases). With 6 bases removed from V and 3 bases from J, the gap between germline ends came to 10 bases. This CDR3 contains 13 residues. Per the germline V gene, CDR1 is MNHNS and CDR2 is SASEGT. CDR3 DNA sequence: TGTGCCAGCAGGAACACAGGGACAGATACGCAGTATTTT. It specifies CASRNTGTDTQYF.

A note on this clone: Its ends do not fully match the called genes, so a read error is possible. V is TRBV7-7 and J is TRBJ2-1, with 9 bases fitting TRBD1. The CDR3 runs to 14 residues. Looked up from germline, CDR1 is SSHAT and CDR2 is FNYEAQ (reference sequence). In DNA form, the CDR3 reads TGTGCTAGCAGCTTGGGACAGGGAGTCAATGAGCAGTTCTTC. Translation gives CASSLGQGVNEQFF. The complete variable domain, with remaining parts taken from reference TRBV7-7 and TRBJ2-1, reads GAGVSQSPRYKVTKRGQDVTLRCDPISSHATLYWYQQALGQGPEFLTYFNYEAQPDKSGLPSDRFSAERPEGSISTLTIQRTEQRDSAMYRCASSLGQGVNEQFFGPGTRLTVL.

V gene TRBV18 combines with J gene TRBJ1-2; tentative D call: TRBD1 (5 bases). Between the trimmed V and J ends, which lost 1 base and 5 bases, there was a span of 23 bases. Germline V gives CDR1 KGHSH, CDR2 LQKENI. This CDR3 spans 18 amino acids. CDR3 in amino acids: CASSPQMPGWAGGYGYTF. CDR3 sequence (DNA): TGTGCCAGCTCACCACAGATGCCCGGATGGGCCGGGGGGTATGGCTACACCTTC. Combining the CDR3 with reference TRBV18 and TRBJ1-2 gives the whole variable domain NAGVMQNPRHLVRRRGQEARLRCSPMKGHSHVYWYRQLPEEGLKFMVYLQKENIIDESGMPKERFSAEFPKEGPSILRIQQVVRGDSAAYFCASSPQMPGWAGGYGYTFGSGTRLTVV.

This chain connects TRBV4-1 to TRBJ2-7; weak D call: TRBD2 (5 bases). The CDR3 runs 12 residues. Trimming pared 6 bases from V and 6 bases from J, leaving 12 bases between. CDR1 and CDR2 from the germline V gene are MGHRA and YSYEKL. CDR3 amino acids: CASRGGRGEQYF. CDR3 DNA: TGCGCCAGCAGGGGCGGACGGGGCGAGCAGTACTTC.

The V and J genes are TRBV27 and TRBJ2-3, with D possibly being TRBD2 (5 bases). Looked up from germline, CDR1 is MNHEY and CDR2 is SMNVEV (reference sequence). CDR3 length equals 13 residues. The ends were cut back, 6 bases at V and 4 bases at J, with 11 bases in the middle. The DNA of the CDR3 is TGTGCCAGCAGATACCGGGGAGCAGATACGCAGTATTTT. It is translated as CASRYRGADTQYF.

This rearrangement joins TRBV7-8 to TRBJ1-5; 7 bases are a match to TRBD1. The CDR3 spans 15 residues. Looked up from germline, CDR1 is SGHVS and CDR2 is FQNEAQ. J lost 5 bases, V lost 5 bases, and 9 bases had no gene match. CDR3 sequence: CASSRKGQTYQPQHF. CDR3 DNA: TGTGCCAGCAGCCGCAAGGGACAGACATATCAGCCCCAGCATTTT.

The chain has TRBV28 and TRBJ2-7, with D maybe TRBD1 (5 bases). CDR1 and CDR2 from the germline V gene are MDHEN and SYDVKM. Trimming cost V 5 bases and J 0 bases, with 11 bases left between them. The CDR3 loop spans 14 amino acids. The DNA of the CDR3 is TGTGCCAGCAGTCAGTACAGGTTCTCCTACGAGCAGTACTTC. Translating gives CASSQYRFSYEQYF.

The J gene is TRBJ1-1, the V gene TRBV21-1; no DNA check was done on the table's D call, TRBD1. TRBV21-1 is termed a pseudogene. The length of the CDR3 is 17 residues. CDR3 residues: CASSNPWDREADTEAFF. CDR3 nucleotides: TGTGCCAGCAGCAACCCGTGGGACAGGGAGGCGGACACTGAAGCTTTCTTT.

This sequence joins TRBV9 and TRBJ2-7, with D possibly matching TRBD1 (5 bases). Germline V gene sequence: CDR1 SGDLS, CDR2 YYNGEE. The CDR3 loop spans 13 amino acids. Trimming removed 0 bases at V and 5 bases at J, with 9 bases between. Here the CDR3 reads CASSVGTGHEQYF. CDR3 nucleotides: TGTGCCAGCAGCGTAGGAACAGGTCACGAGCAGTACTTC.

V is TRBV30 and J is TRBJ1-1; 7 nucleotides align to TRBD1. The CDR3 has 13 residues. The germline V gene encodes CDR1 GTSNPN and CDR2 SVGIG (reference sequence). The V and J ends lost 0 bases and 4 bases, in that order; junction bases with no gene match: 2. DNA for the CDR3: TGTGCCTGGAGTGTATCAGGGGGCACTGAAGCTTTCTTT. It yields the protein CAWSVSGGTEAFF.

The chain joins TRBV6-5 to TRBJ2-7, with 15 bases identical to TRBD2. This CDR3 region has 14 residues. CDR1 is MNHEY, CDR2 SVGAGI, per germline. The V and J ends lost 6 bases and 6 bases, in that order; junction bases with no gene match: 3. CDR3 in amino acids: CASRAGLAGGEQYF. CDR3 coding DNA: TGTGCCAGCAGAGCGGGACTAGCGGGAGGCGAGCAGTACTTC.

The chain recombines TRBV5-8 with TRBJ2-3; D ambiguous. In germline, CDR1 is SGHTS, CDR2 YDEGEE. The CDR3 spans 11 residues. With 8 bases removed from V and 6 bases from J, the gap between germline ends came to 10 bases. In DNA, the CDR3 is TGTGCCAGTTATCCAGTGGATACGCAGTATTTT. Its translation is CASYPVDTQYF.

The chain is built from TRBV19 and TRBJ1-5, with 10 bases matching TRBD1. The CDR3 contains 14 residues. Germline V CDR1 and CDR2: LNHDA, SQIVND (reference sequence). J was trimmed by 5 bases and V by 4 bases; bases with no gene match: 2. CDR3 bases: TGTGCCAGTAGTAGGACAGGGGGTTATCAGCCCCAGCATTTT. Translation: CASSRTGGYQPQHF.

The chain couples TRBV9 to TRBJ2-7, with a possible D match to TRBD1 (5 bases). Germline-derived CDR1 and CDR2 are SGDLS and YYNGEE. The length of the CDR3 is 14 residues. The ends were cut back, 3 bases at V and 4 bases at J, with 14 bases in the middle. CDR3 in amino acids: CASSEGISGYEQYF. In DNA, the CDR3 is TGTGCCAGCAGCGAGGGGATTTCGGGTTACGAGCAGTACTTC.

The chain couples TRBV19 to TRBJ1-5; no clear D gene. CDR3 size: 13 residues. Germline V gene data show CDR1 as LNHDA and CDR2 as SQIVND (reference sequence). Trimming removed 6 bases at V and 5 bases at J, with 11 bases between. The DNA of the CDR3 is TGTGCCAGTAGCCTGAGGGAAGATCAGCCCCAGCATTTT. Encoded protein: CASSLREDQPQHF. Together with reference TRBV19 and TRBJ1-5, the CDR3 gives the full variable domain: DGGITQSPKYLFRKEGQNVTLSCEQNLNHDAMYWYRQDPGQGLRLIYYSQIVNDFQKGDIAEGYSVSREKKESFPLTVTSAQKNPTAFYLCASSLREDQPQHFGDGTRLSIL.

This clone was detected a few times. This CDR3 is CASSGRLAGAGGELFF. The CDR3 DNA sequence: TGCGCCAGCAGCGGTAGACTAGCGGGAGCGGGCGGGGAGCTGTTTTTT. The V and J genes are TRBV5-1 and TRBJ2-2, with 12 positions matching TRBD2. The germline CDR1 and CDR2 sequences are SGHRS and YFSETQ. Germline trimming cut 4 bases from V and 7 bases from J; bases unmatched to any gene: 8. The CDR3 length is 16 residues.

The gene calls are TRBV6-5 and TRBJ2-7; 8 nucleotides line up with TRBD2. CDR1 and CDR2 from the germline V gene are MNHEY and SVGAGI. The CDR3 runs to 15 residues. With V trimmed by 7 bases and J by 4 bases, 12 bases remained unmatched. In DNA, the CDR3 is TGTGCCAGCAACCAGGGAGGGACTAGGGTATACGAGCAGTACTTC. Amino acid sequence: CASNQGGTRVYEQYF.

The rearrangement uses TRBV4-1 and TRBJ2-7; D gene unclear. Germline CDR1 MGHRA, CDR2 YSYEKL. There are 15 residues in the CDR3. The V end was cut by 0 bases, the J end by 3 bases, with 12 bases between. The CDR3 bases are TGCGCCAGCAGCCAAGAGGGTGCCCCGGGCTACGAGCAGTACTTC. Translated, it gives CASSQEGAPGYEQYF.

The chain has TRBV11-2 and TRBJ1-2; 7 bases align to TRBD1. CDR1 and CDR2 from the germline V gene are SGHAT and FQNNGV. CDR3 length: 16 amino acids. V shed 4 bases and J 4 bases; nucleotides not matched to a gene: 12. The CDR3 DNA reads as TGTGCCAGCAGCTCCCTCAGAGGGACAGTCACCTATGGCTACACCTTC. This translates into CASSSLRGTVTYGYTF.

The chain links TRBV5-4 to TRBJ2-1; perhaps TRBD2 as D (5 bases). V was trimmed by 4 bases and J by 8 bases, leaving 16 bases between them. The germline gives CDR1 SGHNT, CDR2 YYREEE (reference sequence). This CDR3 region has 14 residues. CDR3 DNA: TGTGCCAGCAGCACACTAGTTTTACGGGATGAGCAGTTCTTC. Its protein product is CASSTLVLRDEQFF.

The CDR3 nucleotides are TGTGCCAGCAGCTCTCTAGCGGGACTCTACAATGAGCAGTTCTTC. It specifies CASSSLAGLYNEQFF. The chain recombines TRBV7-9 with TRBJ2-1; 9 bases agree with TRBD2. Trimming removed 4 bases from V and 3 bases from J; junction bases left unmatched: 4. The CDR3 sequence is 15 residues long. The germline CDR1 and CDR2 sequences are SEHNR and FQNEAQ (reference sequence). Variable domain in full (rest from reference TRBV7-9 and TRBJ2-1): DTGVSQNPRHKITKRGQNVTFRCDPISEHNRLYWYRQTLGQGPEFLTYFQNEAQLEKSRLLSDRFSAERPKGSFSTLEIQRTEQGDSAMYLCASSSLAGLYNEQFFGPGTRLTVL.